These 10 T cell receptor beta chains were all obtained from the same sample, sequenced in a study of blood T cell repertoires in COVID-19. The data were produced by immunoSEQ multiplex PCR, yet TCRdb's version contains in-frame clones alone and is incomplete. The profile shows under 200,000 clones, roughly 83% of them singletons. The source material was peripheral blood. The receptors were sampled from a man aged 18 to 29 with active or convalescent COVID-19.

The chain employs TRBV5-1 and TRBJ1-1, with a weak D call TRBD1 (5 bases). V was shortened by 4 bases and J by 1 base, with 17 bases between the two germline ends. The CDR3 loop spans 16 amino acids. Germline CDR1 reads SGHRS; CDR2 reads YFSETQ. Written as DNA, the CDR3 is TGCGCCAGCAGCCCTTTTCAAGGGGTAGGGAACACTGAAGCTTTCTTT. The encoded protein is CASSPFQGVGNTEAFF.

The chain carries TRBV5-8 and TRBJ1-5, with D hard to call. Germline V gives CDR1 SGHTS, CDR2 YDEGEE. V was shortened by 4 bases and J by 5 bases, with 16 bases between the two germline ends. CDR3 length equals 15 residues. DNA for the CDR3: TGTGCCAGCAGCGAGGGCCTAGCAGGTTATCAGCCCCAGCATTTT. Translation gives CASSEGLAGYQPQHF.

This rearrangement joins TRBV5-6 to TRBJ1-2; D gene uncertain. The CDR3 covers 14 residues. With 0 bases removed from V and 2 bases from J, the gap between germline ends came to 8 bases. Germline V gene sequence: CDR1 SGHDT, CDR2 YYEEEE. CDR3 residues: CASSLGRENYGYTF. The DNA for the CDR3 is TGTGCCAGCAGCTTGGGAAGGGAGAACTATGGCTACACCTTC.

The chain couples TRBV7-9 to TRBJ2-5; 9 bases are a match to TRBD2. Per the germline V gene, CDR1 is SEHNR and CDR2 is FQNEAQ (reference sequence). The J segment lost 5 bases and the V segment lost 3 bases, leaving 4 bases of the junction unmatched. This CDR3 comprises 14 residues. DNA of the CDR3: TGTGCCAGCAGCTTTTCGGCGGGAGGGGAGACCCAGTACTTC. This encodes CASSFSAGGETQYF.

The V call is TRBV4-1, the J call TRBJ2-1; 12 bases are shared with TRBD2. The CDR3 contains 16 residues. From germline, CDR1 is MGHRA and CDR2 YSYEKL. Unmatched junction bases numbered 3, after V lost 1 base and J lost 5 bases. The CDR3 here is CASSQVGLAGHNEQFF. In nucleotides, the CDR3 is TGCGCCAGCAGCCAAGTAGGACTAGCGGGACACAATGAGCAGTTCTTC.

CDR3 region: CASSYSGGTGTEEQYF. The CDR3 nucleotides read TGTGCCAGCAGTTACTCGGGGGGGACAGGGACGGAAGAGCAGTACTTC. The chain is built from TRBV6-5 and TRBJ2-7; 9 positions match TRBD1. The V gene's germline CDR1 is MNHEY and CDR2 SVGAGI. The CDR3 length is 16 residues. Trimming at V came to 0 bases and at J to 7 bases, leaving 10 bases not matched to a gene.

The CDR3 reads CASRGEGSGNTEAFF. CDR3 coding DNA: TGTGCCAGCAGAGGGGAGGGGAGTGGTAACACTGAAGCTTTCTTT. The chain joins TRBV28 to TRBJ1-1; D perhaps matches TRBD1 (5 bases). The V end was cut by 6 bases, the J end by 2 bases, with 16 bases between. The CDR3 loop spans 15 amino acids. In germline, CDR1 is MDHEN, CDR2 SYDVKM.

V and J are TRBV5-3 and TRBJ2-2; 16 bases line up with TRBD2. TRBV5-3 carries the ORF label, with uncertain function. The CDR3 runs 20 residues. V was clipped by 1 base and J by 0 bases; unmatched bases: 6. The CDR3 sequence: CARSLPPGTSGRANTGELFF. In nucleotides, the CDR3 is TGTGCCAGAAGCTTGCCCCCTGGGACTAGCGGGAGGGCGAACACCGGGGAGCTGTTTTTT.

The chain couples TRBV13 to TRBJ2-7, with 7 bases matching TRBD1. V shed 4 bases and J 4 bases; nucleotides not matched to a gene: 4. CDR1 and CDR2 (germline): PRHDT, FYEKMQ (reference sequence). There are 13 residues in the CDR3. CDR3 in DNA: TGTGCCAGCAGCTCGACAGGGCGGTACGAGCAGTACTTC. This sequence encodes CASSSTGRYEQYF.

V usage is TRBV7-2 and J usage is TRBJ1-1; 8 bases agree with TRBD1. The CDR3 is 18 amino acids. J was trimmed by 0 bases and V by 2 bases; bases with no gene match: 11. Looked up from germline, CDR1 is SGHTA and CDR2 is FQGNSA. CDR3 sequence: CASSLFGLNRGMNTEAFF. The CDR3 DNA is TGTGCCAGCAGCTTATTTGGTCTAAACAGGGGGATGAACACTGAAGCTTTCTTT. The entire variable domain, with the rest obtained from reference TRBV7-2 and TRBJ1-1, is as follows: GAGVSQSPSNKVTEKGKDVELRCDPISGHTALYWYRQSLGQGLEFLIYFQGNSAPDKSGLPSDRFSAERTGGSVSTLTIQRTQQEDSAVYLCASSLFGLNRGMNTEAFFGQGTRLTVV.